This is a list of T cell receptor beta chains from one sample in a study of response to subunit inactivated influenza vaccine. TCRdb reanalysed the RT-PCR reads using MiXCR and keeps one entry per CDR3 protein. Altogether approximately 490,000 distinct CDR3 sequences are present, approximately 7.2% being singletons, with the ten largest covering around 12%. This specimen consisted of PBMCs from blood, obtained roughly 24 months after vaccination. The receptors shown here come from a man aged 45-69 years who received an inactivated influenza vaccine. Each CDR3 is given without its conserved first and last residue.

TRBJ1-2 TRBV7-9 ASSSDRKIAYT
TRBJ2-3 TRBV6-5 ASSYDEGLSTDTQY
TRBJ1-2 TRBV12-3/TRBV12-4 ASSRAVGDIYGYT
TRBJ2-7 TRBV7-8 ASCFLTSGSGEQY
TRBJ2-1 TRBV5-1 ASSQGGYEQF
TRBJ2-2 TRBV24-1 ATSDTRGTGELF
TRBJ2-7 TRBV20-1 STRDYQYEQY
TRBJ2-5 TRBV12-3/TRBV12-4 ASRRQDQETQY
TRBJ1-5 TRBV20-1 SARPTPGATRYSNQPQH
TRBJ2-5 TRBV4-3 ASSQVSGGQETQY
TRBJ1-5 TRBV6-2/TRBV6-3 ASSYSTVSNQPQH
TRBJ2-2 TRBV29-1 SVVGPTGELF
TRBJ2-7 TRBV10-3 AISDLGQGISYEQY
TRBJ2-7 TRBV15 ATSRGDVSSYEQY
TRBJ2-5 TRBV20-1 SANGRGQETQY
TRBJ2-7 TRBV7-9 ASSYTGNYEQY
TRBJ1-5 TRBV20-1 SVQSGGARNQPQH
TRBJ2-7 TRBV5-1 ASSLALAGAYEQY
TRBJ2-3 TRBV29-1 SGFTDTQY
TRBJ2-5 TRBV7-8 ASSVAASSAETQY
TRBJ2-3 TRBV5-1 ASSVAGLNPDTQY
TRBJ2-2 TRBV29-1 SAGGSGELF
TRBJ2-3 TRBV2 ASRARTSGFTDTQY
TRBJ2-1 TRBV5-1 ASSIPGPVHNEQF
TRBJ2-5 TRBV5-1 ASSLSSGLETQY
TRBJ2-2 TRBV6-1 ASSPLTSGAGELF
TRBJ2-7 TRBV7-9 ASSLKGWEQY